The clone carrying this T cell receptor (beta chain) appeared a few times. Antigen specificity is unknown. The data stem from a study of CD8 T cells in ankylosing spondylitis. Study results and caveats: There was a TCR beta motif, made of fewer than 10 highly homologous variants, that appeared characteristic of ankylosing spondylitis blood. Relatively rare in peripheral blood, disease-linked clones were also CD8+. Previously reported in reactive arthritis synovial fluid and blood were some of the motif variants. Researchers reportedly found disease-linked clones significantly enriched in matched ankylosing spondylitis synovial fluid.

The germline V gene encodes CDR1 MDHEN and CDR2 SYDVKM. The CDR3 is 16 residues long. J lost 8 bases, V lost 6 bases, and 13 bases had no gene match. With molecular barcodes, quantitative 5'-RACE was used to make the TCR beta libraries. MiXCR, applied by TCRdb to the 5' RACE reads, yields one record per CDR3 protein. The data hold 350,000 or so distinct CDR3 sequences, with 8% observed a single time. Input material: blood, either unsorted or a sorted T cell fraction (not recorded which). The gene calls are TRBV28 and TRBJ2-1, with 10 bases that match TRBD2. The clonotype comes from a male donor with ankylosing spondylitis. The CDR3, as DNA: TGTGCCAGCAGCGACCTAGCGGGAGTTTTTGGTTATGAGCAGTTCTTC. It is translated as CASSDLAGVFGYEQFF. The full variable domain, completed using reference TRBV28 and TRBJ2-1, is DVKVTQSSRYLVKRTGEKVFLECVQDMDHENMFWYRQDPGLGLRLIYFSYDVKMKEKGDIPEGYSVSREKKERFSLILESASTNQTSMYLCASSDLAGVFGYEQFFGPGTRLTVL.